Given below is one T cell receptor (beta chain) in context. Its antigen specificity is not known. No much larger clone is present one base from it, and per-base qualities are unavailable. This sample is part of a study of T cells after yellow fever vaccination (dated by TCRdb to about 2019). Study-wide context: The SMART-Seq v4 Ultra Low Input RNA kit was used to prepare libraries from fractions with low cell numbers. To follow T-cell clones before and after primary and booster YFV17D yellow fever vaccination, bulk TCR alpha and beta repertoires were sequenced over time. Two healthy male donors, one aged 18 to 30 and one aged 30 to 39 years, were included in the cohort. Blood was collected at multiple timepoints before and after primary and secondary immunization, and bulk PBMC replicates and cell subsets were isolated. The paper's findings and limits, for the study overall: Most clones expanded after primary vaccination were re-detected after the booster (around 96% of CD4 and 80% to 90% of CD8), suggesting broad memory maintenance. FACS-sorted repertoires could contain abundant contaminating clonotypes from the bulk population, so computational filtering was required. Compared with the primary T-cell response, the secondary T-cell response was weaker but faster, peaking on day 5 rather than day 15. A small fraction of clonotypes showed up in both the CD4 and CD8 compartments, probably as a result of convergent recombination. Only two donors were included in the study, so the extent to which the findings can be generalized is limited.

In the paper's terms, the treatment or condition label means: live attenuated yellow fever vaccine strain. At each blood-draw timepoint, two biological replicates of bulk PBMCs were collected. PBMCs were isolated from peripheral blood using a standard Ficoll-Paque protocol. RNA was extracted with TriZol from bulk PBMCs, CD4 and CD8 fractions, and dextramer-positive and dextramer-negative fractions. V and J lose 5 bases and 7 bases, and a span of 9 bases separates them. From its cysteine to its phenylalanine, the CDR3 spans 12 amino acids. The CDR3 DNA has 36 bases and is translated from base 1. CDR1 SGHTA and CDR2 FQGNSA are derived from the germline V gene. Sequencing took place on an Illumina NovaSeq 6000. TCR cDNA was synthesized by 5'RACE template switching, which introduced a universal primer site and unique molecular identifiers. Priming of cDNA synthesis was performed from both the TCR alpha and TCR beta constant segments. Library amplification involved two PCR steps, and the second step added sample barcodes and sequencing adapters. Sequencing of libraries was performed on Illumina HiSeq 2500 (2x100 bp) or NovaSeq (2x150 bp). The authors' analysis ran thus. MIGEC handled demultiplexing of reads and collapsing into UMI consensus sequences, while MiXCR performed V(D)J alignment. Using edgeR on replicate PBMC samples, clonotypes were called vaccine-responding if FDR was below 0.01 and the log2 fold change was above 5 up to day 15. CD4 or CD8 identity was assigned to each bulk clonotype according to whether the clonotype was present at higher abundance in the sequenced CD4 repertoire or the sequenced CD8 repertoire. The raw public data were reprocessed by TCRdb itself: fastp quality trimming at Q25, MiXCR clonotype calling, in-frame beta chains only. One record per CDR3 amino acid sequence lists the most common genes and DNA. The V and J calls follow TCRdb's processing rather than the paper's. The sample table records around 300,000 distinct CDR3 sequences; approximately 4% of these occur just once. Roughly 21% of the sample is held by the ten biggest clonotypes.

The source was PBMCs, collected 15 days after the yellow fever booster vaccination. The sequence is built from TRBV7-2 and TRBJ2-1, with no reliable assignment of the D segment. The receptor was derived from a man aged 18 to 35 who received the YFV17D yellow fever vaccine. The DNA sequence follows: TGTGCCAGCAGCATCGGAGCAAATGAGCAGTTCTTC. Its translation reads: CASSIGANEQFF.